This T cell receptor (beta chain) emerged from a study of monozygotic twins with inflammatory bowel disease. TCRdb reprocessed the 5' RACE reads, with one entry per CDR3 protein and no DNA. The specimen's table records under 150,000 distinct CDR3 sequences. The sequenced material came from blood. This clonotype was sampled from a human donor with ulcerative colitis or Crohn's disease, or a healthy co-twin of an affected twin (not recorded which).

The CDR3 here is CSARDSARPLSQPQHF. The V gene is TRBV20-1, the J gene TRBJ1-5. Germline V gene sequence: CDR1 DFQATT, CDR2 SNEGSKA (reference sequence). CDR3 length: 16 residues.